This T cell receptor beta chain originates from a study of T-cell memory formation after mild COVID-19. The CDR3 has 15 amino acids. CDR1 and CDR2 (germline): SGHRS, YFSETQ. V was shortened by 0 bases and J by 0 bases, with 9 bases between the two germline ends. Using its own MiXCR run on the 5' RACE reads, TCRdb lists one record per CDR3 protein. The table shows over 500,000 distinct CDR3 sequences, with 17% occurring only once. This clonotype was counted only a few times. Sequencing was carried out using PBMCs or a T cell subset sorted from them (not recorded which). This chain joins TRBV5-1 and TRBJ1-2; D gene unclear. The source of this sequence is an adult woman who had mild COVID-19 (a few samples of this study predate the infection). Cell type and time point are not known. The CDR3 is CASSLGNNANYGYTF. The CDR3 nucleotides are TGCGCCAGCAGCTTGGGTAACAACGCTAACTATGGCTACACCTTC.